This T cell receptor (beta chain) is from a study of shared clonotypes between healthy human individuals. The CDR3 sequence is 12 residues long. The V gene lost 0 bases and the J gene lost 7 bases, with 5 bases spanning the gap. The germline V gene has CDR1 SGHRS and CDR2 YFSETQ. Comment on this clone: The same CDR3 can be traced to other DNA sequences in this sample.

Libraries were prepared by immunoSEQ multiplex PCR; TCRdb keeps only in-frame clonotypes and omits some of them. The sample contains some 2.4 million clones, over 85% of which appear only once. Sample: naive CD4+ T cells from PBMCs. Subset meaning: CD45RA+ positively selected. The receptor's source is a man between 18 and 29 years old in good health. Some clones in this sample may be carry-over from other donors' samples. The gene calls are TRBV5-1 and TRBJ2-1, with D unresolved. As DNA, the CDR3 is TGCGCCAGCAGCTTGGCTTGGAATGAGCAGTTCTTC. Protein sequence: CASSLAWNEQFF.